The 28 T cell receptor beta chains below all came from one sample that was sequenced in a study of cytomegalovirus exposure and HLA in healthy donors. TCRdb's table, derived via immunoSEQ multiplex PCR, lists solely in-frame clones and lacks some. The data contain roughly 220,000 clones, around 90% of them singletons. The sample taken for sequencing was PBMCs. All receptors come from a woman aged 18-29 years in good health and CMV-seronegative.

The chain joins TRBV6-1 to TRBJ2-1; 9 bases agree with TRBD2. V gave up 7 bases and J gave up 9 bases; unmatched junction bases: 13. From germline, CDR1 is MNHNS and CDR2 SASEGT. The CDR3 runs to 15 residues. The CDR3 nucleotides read TGTGCCAGCAATGGAGCGGGAGGAAATACAGTTGAGCAGTTCTTC. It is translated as CASNGAGGNTVEQFF.

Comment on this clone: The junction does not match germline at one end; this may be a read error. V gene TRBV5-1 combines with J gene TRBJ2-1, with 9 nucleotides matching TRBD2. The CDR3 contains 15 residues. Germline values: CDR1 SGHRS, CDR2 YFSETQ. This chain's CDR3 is CASSFMSSGEDHVLF. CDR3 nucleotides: TGCGCCAGCAGCTTTATGTCTAGCGGGGAGGATCATGTTCTCTTC.

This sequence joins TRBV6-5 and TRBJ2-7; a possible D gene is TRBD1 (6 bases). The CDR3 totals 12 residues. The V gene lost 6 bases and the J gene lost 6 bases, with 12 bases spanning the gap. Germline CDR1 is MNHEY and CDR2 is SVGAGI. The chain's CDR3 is CASRSDSPEQYF. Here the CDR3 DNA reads TGTGCCAGCAGATCGGACAGCCCCGAGCAGTACTTC.

This chain's CDR3 is CASSQNGGGELFF. CDR3 sequence (DNA): TGCGCCAGCAGCCAGAACGGGGGAGGAGAGCTGTTTTTT. This chain links TRBV4-1 with TRBJ2-2, with a tentative D call TRBD2 (6 bases). Trimming shortened V by 3 bases and J by 11 bases, and 13 bases separated the two germline ends. Germline values: CDR1 MGHRA, CDR2 YSYEKL. This CDR3 is 13 amino acids long.

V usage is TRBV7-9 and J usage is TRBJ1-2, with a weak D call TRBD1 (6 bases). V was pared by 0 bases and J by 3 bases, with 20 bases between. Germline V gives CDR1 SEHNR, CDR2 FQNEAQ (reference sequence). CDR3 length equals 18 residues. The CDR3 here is CASSLAEGAGTSYYGYTF. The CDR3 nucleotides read TGTGCCAGCAGCTTAGCGGAAGGGGCTGGGACAAGCTACTATGGCTACACCTTC.

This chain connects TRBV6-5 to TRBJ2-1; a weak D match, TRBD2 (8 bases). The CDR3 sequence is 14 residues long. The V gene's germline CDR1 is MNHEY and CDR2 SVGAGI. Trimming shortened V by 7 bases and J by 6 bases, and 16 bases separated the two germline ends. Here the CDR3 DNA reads TGTGCCAGCAAGGGGGCGGGAGGCCTCAATGAGCAGTTCTTC. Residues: CASKGAGGLNEQFF.

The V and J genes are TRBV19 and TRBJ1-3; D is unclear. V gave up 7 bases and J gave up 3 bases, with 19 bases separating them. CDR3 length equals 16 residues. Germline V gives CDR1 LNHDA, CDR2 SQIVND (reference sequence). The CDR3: CASKQSRVIGGNTIYF. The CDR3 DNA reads TGTGCCAGTAAGCAGTCGAGGGTTATCGGTGGAAACACCATATATTTT. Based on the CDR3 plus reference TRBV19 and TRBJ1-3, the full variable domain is DGGITQSPKYLFRKEGQNVTLSCEQNLNHDAMYWYRQDPGQGLRLIYYSQIVNDFQKGDIAEGYSVSREKKESFPLTVTSAQKNPTAFYLCASKQSRVIGGNTIYFGEGSWLTVV.

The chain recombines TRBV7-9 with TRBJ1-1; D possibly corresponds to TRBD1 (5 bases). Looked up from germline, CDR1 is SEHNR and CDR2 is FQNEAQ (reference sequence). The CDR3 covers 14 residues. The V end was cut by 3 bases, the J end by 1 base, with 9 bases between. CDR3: CASSFRGANTEAFF. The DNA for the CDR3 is TGTGCCAGCAGCTTCCGCGGGGCGAACACTGAAGCTTTCTTT.

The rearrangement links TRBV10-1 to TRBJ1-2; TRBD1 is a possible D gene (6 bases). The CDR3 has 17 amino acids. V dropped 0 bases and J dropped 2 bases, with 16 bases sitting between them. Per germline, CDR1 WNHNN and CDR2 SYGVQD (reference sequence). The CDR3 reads CASSESLETGKNYGYTF. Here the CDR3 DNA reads TGCGCCAGCAGTGAGTCGTTAGAAACAGGGAAAAACTATGGCTACACCTTC.

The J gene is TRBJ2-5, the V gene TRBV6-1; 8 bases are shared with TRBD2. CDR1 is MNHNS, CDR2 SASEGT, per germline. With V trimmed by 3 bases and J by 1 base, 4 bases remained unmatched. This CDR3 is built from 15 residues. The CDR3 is CASSEIAGGQETQYF. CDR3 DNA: TGTGCCAGCAGTGAGATCGCGGGGGGCCAAGAGACCCAGTACTTC.

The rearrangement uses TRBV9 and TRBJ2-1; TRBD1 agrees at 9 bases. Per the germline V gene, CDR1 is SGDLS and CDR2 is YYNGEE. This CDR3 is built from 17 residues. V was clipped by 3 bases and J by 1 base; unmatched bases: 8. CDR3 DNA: TGTGCCAGCAGCGGGGGGACAGGGAGATTTTCCTACAATGAGCAGTTCTTC. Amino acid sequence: CASSGGTGRFSYNEQFF.

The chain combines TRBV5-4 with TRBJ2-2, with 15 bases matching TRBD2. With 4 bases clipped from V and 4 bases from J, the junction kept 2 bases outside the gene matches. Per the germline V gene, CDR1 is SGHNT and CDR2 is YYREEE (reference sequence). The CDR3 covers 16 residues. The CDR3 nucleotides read TGTGCCAGCAGCGTGGGACTAGCGGGAGGCACCGGGGAGCTGTTTTTT. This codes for CASSVGLAGGTGELFF.

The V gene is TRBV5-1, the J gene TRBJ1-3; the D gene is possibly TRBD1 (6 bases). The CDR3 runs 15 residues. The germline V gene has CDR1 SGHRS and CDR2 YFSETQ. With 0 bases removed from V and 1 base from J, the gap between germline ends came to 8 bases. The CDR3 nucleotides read TGCGCCAGCAGCTTGGGAGGGGGTTCTGGAAACACCATATATTTT. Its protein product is CASSLGGGSGNTIYF.

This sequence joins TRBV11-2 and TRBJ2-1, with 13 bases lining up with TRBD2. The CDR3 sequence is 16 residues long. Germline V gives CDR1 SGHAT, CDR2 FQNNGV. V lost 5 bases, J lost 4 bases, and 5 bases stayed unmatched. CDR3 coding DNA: TGTGCCAGCAGCGTCAGACTAGCGGGAGGATACAATGAGCAGTTCTTC. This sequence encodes CASSVRLAGGYNEQFF.

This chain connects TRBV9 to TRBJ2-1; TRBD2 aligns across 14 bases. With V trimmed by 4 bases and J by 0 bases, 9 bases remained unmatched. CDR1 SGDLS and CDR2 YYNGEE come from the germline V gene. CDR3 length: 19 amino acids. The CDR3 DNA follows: TGTGCCAGCAGCACCCCAGGACTAGCGGGAGGACGCTCCTACAATGAGCAGTTCTTC. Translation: CASSTPGLAGGRSYNEQFF.

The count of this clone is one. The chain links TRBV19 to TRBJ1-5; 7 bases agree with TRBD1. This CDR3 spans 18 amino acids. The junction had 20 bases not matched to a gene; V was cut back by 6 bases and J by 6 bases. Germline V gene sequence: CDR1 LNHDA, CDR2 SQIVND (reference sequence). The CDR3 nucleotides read TGTGCCAGTAGGGGATTCCGAGGGGGCGGATTTATTTTTCAGCCCCAGCATTTT. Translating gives CASRGFRGGGFIFQPQHF.

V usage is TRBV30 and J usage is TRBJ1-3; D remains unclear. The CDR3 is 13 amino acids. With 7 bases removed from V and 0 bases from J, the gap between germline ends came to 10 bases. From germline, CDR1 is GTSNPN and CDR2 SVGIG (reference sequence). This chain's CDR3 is CASQMVSGNTIYF. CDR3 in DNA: TGTGCCTCGCAGATGGTCTCTGGAAACACCATATATTTT.

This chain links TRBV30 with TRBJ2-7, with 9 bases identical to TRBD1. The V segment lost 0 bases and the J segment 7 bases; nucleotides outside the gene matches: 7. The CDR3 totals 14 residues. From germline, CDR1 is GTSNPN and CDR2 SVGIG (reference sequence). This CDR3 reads CAWSVGQGFREQYF. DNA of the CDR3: TGTGCCTGGAGTGTGGGACAGGGCTTCCGAGAGCAGTACTTC.

The CDR3 loop reads CASSPGRGFNTEAFF. The CDR3 DNA sequence: TGTGCCAGCTCACCAGGTAGGGGGTTCAACACTGAAGCTTTCTTT. The chain employs TRBV18 and TRBJ1-1, with D possibly TRBD1 on 6 matching bases. The length of the CDR3 is 15 residues. Germline V gene data show CDR1 as KGHSH and CDR2 as LQKENI. The ends were cut back, 2 bases at V and 2 bases at J, with 12 bases in the middle.

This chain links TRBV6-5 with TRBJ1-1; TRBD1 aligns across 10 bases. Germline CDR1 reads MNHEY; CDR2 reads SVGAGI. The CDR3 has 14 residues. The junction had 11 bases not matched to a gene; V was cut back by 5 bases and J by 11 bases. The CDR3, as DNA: TGTGCCAGCAGTGTCCCGGGACAGGGGAATTGGGCTTTCTTT. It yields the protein CASSVPGQGNWAFF.

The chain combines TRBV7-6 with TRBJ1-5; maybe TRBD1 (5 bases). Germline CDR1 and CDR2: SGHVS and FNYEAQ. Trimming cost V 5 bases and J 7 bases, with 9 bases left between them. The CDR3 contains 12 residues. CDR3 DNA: TGTGCCAGCAGCCCCGGGGGGCAGCCCCAGCATTTT. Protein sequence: CASSPGGQPQHF. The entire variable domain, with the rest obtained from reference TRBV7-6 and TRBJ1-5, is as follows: GAGVSQSPRYKVTKRGQDVALRCDPISGHVSLYWYRQALGQGPEFLTYFNYEAQQDKSGLPNDRFSAERPEGSISTLTIQRTEQRDSAMYRCASSPGGQPQHFGDGTRLSIL.

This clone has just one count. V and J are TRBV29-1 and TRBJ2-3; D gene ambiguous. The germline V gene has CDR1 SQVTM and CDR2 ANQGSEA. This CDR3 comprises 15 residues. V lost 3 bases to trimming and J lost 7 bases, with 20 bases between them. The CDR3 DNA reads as TGCAGCGTTGATGGAGCTGCAAACCCCATCTATACGCAGTATTTT. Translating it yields CSVDGAANPIYTQYF.

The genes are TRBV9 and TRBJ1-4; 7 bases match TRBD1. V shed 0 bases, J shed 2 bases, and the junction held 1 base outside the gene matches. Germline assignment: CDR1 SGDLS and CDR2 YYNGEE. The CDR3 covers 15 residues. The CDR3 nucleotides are TGTGCCAGCAGCGTAGAGGGGGCCACTAATGAAAAACTGTTTTTT. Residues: CASSVEGATNEKLFF.

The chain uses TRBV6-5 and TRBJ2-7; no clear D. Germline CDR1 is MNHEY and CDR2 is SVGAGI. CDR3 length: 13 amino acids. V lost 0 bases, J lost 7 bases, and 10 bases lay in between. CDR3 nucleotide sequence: TGTGCCAGCAGTTACTCCCCTATAGATGAGCAGTACTTC. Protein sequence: CASSYSPIDEQYF.

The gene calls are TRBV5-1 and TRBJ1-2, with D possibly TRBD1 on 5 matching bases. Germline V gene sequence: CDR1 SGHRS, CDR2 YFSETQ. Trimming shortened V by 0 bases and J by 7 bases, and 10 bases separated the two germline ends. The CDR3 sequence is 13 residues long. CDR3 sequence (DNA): TGCGCCAGCAGCTTGGACCAGGGATTTGGCTACACCTTC. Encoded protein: CASSLDQGFGYTF.

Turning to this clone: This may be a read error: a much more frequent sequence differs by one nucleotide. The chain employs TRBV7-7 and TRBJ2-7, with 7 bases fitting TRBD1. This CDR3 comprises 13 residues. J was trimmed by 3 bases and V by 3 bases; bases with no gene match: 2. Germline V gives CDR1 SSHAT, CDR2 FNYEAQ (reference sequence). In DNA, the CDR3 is TGTGCCAGCAGCTTGGGGGACAGCTACGAGCAGTACTTC. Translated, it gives CASSLGDSYEQYF.

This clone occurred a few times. The CDR3 reads CASLGAGYGYTF. CDR3 DNA: TGTGCCAGCCTGGGGGCAGGGTATGGCTACACCTTC. This chain uses TRBV28 with TRBJ1-2; weak D call: TRBD1 (6 bases). This CDR3 is built from 12 residues. From germline, CDR1 is MDHEN and CDR2 SYDVKM. V was shortened by 8 bases and J by 5 bases, with 12 bases between the two germline ends.

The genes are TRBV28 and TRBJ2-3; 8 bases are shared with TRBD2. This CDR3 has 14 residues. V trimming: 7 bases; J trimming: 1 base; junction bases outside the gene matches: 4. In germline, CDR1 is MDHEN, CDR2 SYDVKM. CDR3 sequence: CASTTGGRTDTQYF. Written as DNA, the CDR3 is TGTGCCAGCACCACGGGAGGGCGCACAGATACGCAGTATTTT.